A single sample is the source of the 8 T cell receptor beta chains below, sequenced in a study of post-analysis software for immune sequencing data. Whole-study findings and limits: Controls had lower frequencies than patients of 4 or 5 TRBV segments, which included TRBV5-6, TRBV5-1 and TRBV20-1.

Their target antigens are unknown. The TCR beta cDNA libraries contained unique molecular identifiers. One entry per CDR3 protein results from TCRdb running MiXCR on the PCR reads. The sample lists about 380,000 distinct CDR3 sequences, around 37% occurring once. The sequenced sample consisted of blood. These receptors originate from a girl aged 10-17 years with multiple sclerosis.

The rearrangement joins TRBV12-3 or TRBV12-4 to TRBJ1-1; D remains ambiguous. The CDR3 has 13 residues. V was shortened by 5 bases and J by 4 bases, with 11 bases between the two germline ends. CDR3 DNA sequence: TGTGCCAGCAGTGCCCAGGAGGTCACTGAAGCTTTCTTT. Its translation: CASSAQEVTEAFF.

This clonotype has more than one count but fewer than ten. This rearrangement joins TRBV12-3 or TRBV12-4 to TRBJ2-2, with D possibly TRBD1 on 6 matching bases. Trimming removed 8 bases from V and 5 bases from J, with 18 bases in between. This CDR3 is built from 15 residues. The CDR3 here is CASVPWGRMTGELFF. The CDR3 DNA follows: TGTGCCAGCGTCCCCTGGGGGCGGATGACCGGGGAGCTGTTTTTT.

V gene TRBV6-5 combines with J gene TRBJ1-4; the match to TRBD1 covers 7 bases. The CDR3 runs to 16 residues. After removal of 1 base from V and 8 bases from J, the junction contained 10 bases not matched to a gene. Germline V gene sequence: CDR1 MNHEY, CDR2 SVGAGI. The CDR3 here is CASSYFVQGRGEKLFF. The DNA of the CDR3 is TGTGCCAGCAGTTACTTTGTACAGGGGCGAGGGGAAAAACTGTTTTTT.

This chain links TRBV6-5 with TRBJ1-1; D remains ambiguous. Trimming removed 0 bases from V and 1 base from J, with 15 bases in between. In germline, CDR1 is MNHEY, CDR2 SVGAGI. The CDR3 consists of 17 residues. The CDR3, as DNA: TGTGCCAGCAGTTACTCGATTGCGCGCGGACGGAACACTGAAGCTTTCTTT. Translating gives CASSYSIARGRNTEAFF.

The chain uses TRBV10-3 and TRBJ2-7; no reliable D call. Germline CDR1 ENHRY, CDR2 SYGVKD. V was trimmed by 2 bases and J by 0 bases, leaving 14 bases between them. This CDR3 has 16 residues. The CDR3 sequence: CAISEGETLSSYEQYF. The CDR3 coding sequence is TGTGCCATCAGTGAGGGAGAGACATTGAGCTCCTACGAGCAGTACTTC.

DNA of the CDR3: TGTGCCAGCAGCCAAAGACGAACTAGCGGGGGAGACACAGATACGCAGTATTTT. Encoded protein: CASSQRRTSGGDTDTQYF. V usage is TRBV3-1 and J usage is TRBJ2-3, with 11 bases matching TRBD2. Trimming at V came to 2 bases and at J to 2 bases, leaving 9 bases not matched to a gene. Germline V CDR1 and CDR2: LGHDT, YNNKEL (reference sequence). The length of the CDR3 is 18 residues.

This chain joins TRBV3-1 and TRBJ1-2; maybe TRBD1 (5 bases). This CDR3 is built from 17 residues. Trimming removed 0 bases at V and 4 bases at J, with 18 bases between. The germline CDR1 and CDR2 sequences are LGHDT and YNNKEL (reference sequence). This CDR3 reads CASSQDPIREKGYGYTF. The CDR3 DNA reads TGTGCCAGCAGCCAAGATCCCATCAGGGAGAAGGGCTATGGCTACACCTTC.

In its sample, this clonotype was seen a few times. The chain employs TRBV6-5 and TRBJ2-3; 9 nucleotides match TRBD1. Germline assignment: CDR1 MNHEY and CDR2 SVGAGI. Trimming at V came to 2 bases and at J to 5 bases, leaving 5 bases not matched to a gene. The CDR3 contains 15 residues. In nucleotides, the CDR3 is TGTGCCAGCAGTTACGCGACAGGGGGGCTAGATACGCAGTATTTT. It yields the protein CASSYATGGLDTQYF.